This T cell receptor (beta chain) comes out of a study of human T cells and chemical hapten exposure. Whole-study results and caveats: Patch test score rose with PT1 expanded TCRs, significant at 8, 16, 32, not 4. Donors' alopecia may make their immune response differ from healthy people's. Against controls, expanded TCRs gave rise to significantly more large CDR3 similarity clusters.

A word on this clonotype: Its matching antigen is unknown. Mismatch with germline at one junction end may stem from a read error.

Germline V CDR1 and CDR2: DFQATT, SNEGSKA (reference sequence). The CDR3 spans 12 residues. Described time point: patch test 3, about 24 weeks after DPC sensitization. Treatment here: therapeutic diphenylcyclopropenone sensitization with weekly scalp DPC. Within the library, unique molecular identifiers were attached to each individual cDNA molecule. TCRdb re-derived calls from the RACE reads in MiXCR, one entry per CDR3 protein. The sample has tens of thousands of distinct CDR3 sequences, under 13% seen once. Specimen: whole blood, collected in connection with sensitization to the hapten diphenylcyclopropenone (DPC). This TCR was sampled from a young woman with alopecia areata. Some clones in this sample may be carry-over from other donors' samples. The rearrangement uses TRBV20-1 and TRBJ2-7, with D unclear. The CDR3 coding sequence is TGCAGCGCTACGGACCTCCAGGACGAGCAGTACTTC. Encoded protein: CSATDLQDEQYF.